This T cell receptor (beta chain) was recovered during a study of blood T cell repertoires in COVID-19. About the study: From T cells, B-cell-depleted T cells, or PBMCs came the material, which was cDNA or gDNA.

Germline V gives CDR1 SGHAT, CDR2 FQNNGV. The CDR3 runs to 15 residues. Trimming took 4 bases from V and 0 from J; bases not matched to a gene: 3. Clones were read by immunoSEQ multiplex PCR, and TCRdb kept only the in-frame ones, dropping some. The table lists roughly 92,000 clones, more than 75% of them singletons. This sequence joins TRBV11-2 and TRBJ1-1; 9 nucleotides match TRBD1. The receptor comes from an elderly woman with acute or convalescent COVID-19. Sample: peripheral blood. CDR3 DNA: TGTGCCAGCAGCTCCGGACAGGGGTTGAACACTGAAGCTTTCTTT. This codes for CASSSGQGLNTEAFF.